The sequence of this T cell receptor beta chain was determined in a study of shared clonotypes between healthy human individuals. Study-level background: Per donor, CD8 memory used one plate, CD8 naive used two, CD4 memory used three and CD4 naive used three. Study-wide findings and caveats: Sampling included only blood; tissue repertoires likely differ.

CDR1 and CDR2 (germline): LNHNV, YYDKDF (reference sequence). The CDR3 spans 15 residues. Trimming pared 0 bases from V and 0 bases from J, leaving 7 bases between. This table comes from immunoSEQ multiplex PCR, and its TCRdb copy is limited to in-frame clones, with some not included. The data hold about 2.2 million clones, with 93% observed a single time. CD45RO negativity and positive selection for CCR7 defined naive CD8 cells, a population that excluded terminally differentiated effector memory CD45RA+ cells. About this clone: What it recognizes is unknown.

The source material was naive CD8+ T cells from PBMCs. The clonotype originates from a man between 18 and 35 years old in good health. Some clones in this sample may be carry-over from other donors' samples. J is TRBJ2-3 and V is TRBV15; D not resolved. Written as DNA, the CDR3 is TGTGCCACCAGCAGAGATTTGGGGAGCACAGATACGCAGTATTTT. Its protein is CATSRDLGSTDTQYF.